What follows are 30 T cell receptor beta chains derived from one specimen sequenced in a study of response to subunit inactivated influenza vaccine. Each CDR3 protein is one row after TCRdb ran MiXCR on the RT-PCR reads. Of just over 300,000 distinct CDR3 sequences listed, 20% to 25% are singletons. The sequencing here drew on PBMCs from blood, taken around 22 months after vaccination. The source is a man between 50 and 70 years old who received an inactivated influenza vaccine.

This clonotype was seen a few times. The V call is TRBV4-3, the J call TRBJ1-2; perhaps TRBD1 as D (5 bases). The CDR3 spans 13 residues. V lost 3 bases, J lost 3 bases, and 8 bases lay in between. From germline, CDR1 is LGHNA and CDR2 YSLEER. DNA of the CDR3: TGCGCCAGCAGCCATCTCAGGGACTATGGCTACACCTTC. Translation: CASSHLRDYGYTF.

This clonotype was recorded at least ten times. The V and J genes are TRBV6-5 and TRBJ1-2; D not certain. The V gene lost 4 bases and the J gene lost 6 bases, with 6 bases spanning the gap. This CDR3 is 11 amino acids long. The germline V gene encodes CDR1 MNHEY and CDR2 SVGAGI. CDR3: CASSSVDGYTF. CDR3 in DNA: TGTGCCAGCAGTTCGGTGGATGGCTACACCTTC.

There are a few counts of this clonotype. The V gene is TRBV4-3, the J gene TRBJ2-7; D is unresolved. The length of the CDR3 is 17 residues. V lost 4 bases and J 7 bases, leaving 26 bases between the germline ends. The germline V gene has CDR1 LGHNA and CDR2 YSLEER. The CDR3 region has the DNA TGCGCCAGCAGCCGCGCCCCAACGGGTCTGGAGATGGGAGAGCAGTACTTC. Encoded protein: CASSRAPTGLEMGEQYF.

This clonotype was picked up a small number of times. The chain is built from TRBV18 and TRBJ2-2; D is uncertain. Trimming cost V 3 bases and J 6 bases, with 11 bases left between them. The CDR3 loop spans 14 amino acids. Germline CDR1 is KGHSH and CDR2 is LQKENI. The CDR3 spells CASSPAVLSGELFF. CDR3 bases: TGTGCCAGCTCACCTGCGGTCCTTTCCGGGGAGCTGTTTTTT.

CDR3 amino acids: CASSLSFPALEDTQYF. CDR3 DNA sequence: TGTGCCAGCAGTTTATCGTTCCCAGCGCTCGAGGATACGCAGTATTTT. V and J are TRBV27 and TRBJ2-3, with no clear D. V lost 0 bases and J 6 bases, leaving 16 bases between the germline ends. Germline V gene sequence: CDR1 MNHEY, CDR2 SMNVEV (reference sequence). The CDR3 extends over 16 amino acids.

J is TRBJ2-1 and V is TRBV7-9; TRBD1 aligns across 8 bases. The CDR3 consists of 16 residues. The trim removed 4 bases at V and 0 bases at J, leaving 5 bases unmatched. Germline V gene data show CDR1 as SEHNR and CDR2 as FQNEAQ (reference sequence). CDR3 nucleotides: TGTGCCAGCAGCTCAGGGGGCGGGAACTCCTACAATGAGCAGTTCTTC. Encoded protein: CASSSGGGNSYNEQFF.

The genes are TRBV12-3 or TRBV12-4 and TRBJ2-6, with D possibly being TRBD1 (6 bases). The CDR3 runs 15 residues. The V and J ends lost 6 bases and 0 bases respectively, with 9 bases between them. CDR3 DNA sequence: TGTGCCAGCAGCCCAGGGGTCTCTGGGGCCAACGTCCTGACTTTC. Its translation is CASSPGVSGANVLTF.

This clonotype came up once. V and J are TRBV12-3 or TRBV12-4 and TRBJ2-6; 8 nucleotides match TRBD2. The CDR3 runs 17 residues. V lost 3 bases and J lost 0; bases outside the gene matches: 4. CDR3 sequence reads: CASSFLAGNSGANVLTF. The CDR3 DNA follows: TGTGCCAGCAGTTTTCTAGCGGGCAACTCTGGGGCCAACGTCCTGACTTTC.

A few counts support this clonotype. The chain is built from TRBV24-1 and TRBJ1-2, with D perhaps TRBD1 (6 bases). Between the trimmed V and J ends, which lost 10 bases and 3 bases, there was a span of 11 bases. The CDR3 is 12 residues long. Per the germline V gene, CDR1 is KGHDR and CDR2 is SFDVKD. The DNA for the CDR3 is TGTGCCACACAGGACAGTTACTATGGCTACACCTTC. Protein sequence: CATQDSYYGYTF.

About this clonotype itself: The junction and the germline gene differ at one end; a read error may be behind it. The chain couples TRBV3-1 to TRBJ2-5; D not certain. Per germline, CDR1 LGHDT and CDR2 YNNKEL (reference sequence). The CDR3 is 15 residues long. CDR3 sequence (DNA): TGTGCCAGCTGCCAAGAAGACTTCGTCAGGGAGACCCAGTACTTC. It specifies CASCQEDFVRETQYF.

The chain combines TRBV7-2 with TRBJ1-4; D call uncertain. CDR3 length equals 15 residues. CDR1 and CDR2 (germline): SGHTA, FQGNSA. V was clipped by 6 bases and J by 0 bases, with 11 bases between them. CDR3 residues: CASSGMGTTNEKLFF. CDR3 bases: TGTGCCAGCAGTGGTATGGGGACAACTAATGAAAAACTGTTTTTT. Complete variable domain (other parts from reference TRBV7-2 and TRBJ1-4): GAGVSQSPSNKVTEKGKDVELRCDPISGHTALYWYRQSLGQGLEFLIYFQGNSAPDKSGLPSDRFSAERTGGSVSTLTIQRTQQEDSAVYLCASSGMGTTNEKLFFGSGTQLSVL.

The chain combines TRBV7-2 with TRBJ1-5; the match to TRBD1 covers 8 bases. V lost 5 bases, J lost 3 bases, and 9 bases stayed unmatched. The CDR3 spans 16 residues. Germline assignment: CDR1 SGHTA and CDR2 FQGNSA. The CDR3 bases are TGTGCCAGCAGCCCGCGGACAGGGACCTACAATCAGCCCCAGCATTTT. Its protein is CASSPRTGTYNQPQHF.

This clonotype is medium-sized by share. The chain couples TRBV28 to TRBJ1-2; TRBD1 matches 8 bases. This CDR3 region has 14 residues. J was trimmed by 4 bases and V by 6 bases; bases with no gene match: 7. Germline V gene lookup returns CDR1 MDHEN and CDR2 SYDVKM. CDR3 region: CASSQQGVSYGYTF. DNA for the CDR3: TGTGCCAGCAGCCAACAGGGGGTGAGCTATGGCTACACCTTC.

A few counts support this clonotype. CDR3 in DNA: TGCAGTGCCCTAGATCGTATGGGGCCGACAGATTATAATTCACCCCTCCACTTT. As protein: CSALDRMGPTDYNSPLHF. The chain links TRBV20-1 to TRBJ1-6, with D possibly TRBD1 on 5 matching bases. This CDR3 is 18 amino acids long. In germline, CDR1 is DFQATT, CDR2 SNEGSKA (reference sequence). Trimming shortened V by 6 bases and J by 4 bases, and 25 bases separated the two germline ends.

V is TRBV5-6 and J is TRBJ1-1; D gene uncertain. Germline lookup yields CDR1 SGHDT and CDR2 YYEEEE. Deletions cut 1 base from V and 0 bases from J, with 7 bases between. This CDR3 spans 14 amino acids. This chain's CDR3 is CASSLLLVNTEAFF. CDR3 in DNA: TGTGCCAGCAGCTTGCTACTGGTGAACACTGAAGCTTTCTTT.

The CDR3, as DNA: TGTGCCAGCAGCCCCGCAGGACAGGGGCTAGCGGGAGGCTACGAGCAGTACTTC. Translating it yields CASSPAGQGLAGGYEQYF. The V gene is TRBV5-6, the J gene TRBJ2-7; TRBD2 agrees at 11 bases. The V gene end was trimmed by 4 bases and the J gene end by 3 bases; junction bases not matched to a gene: 15. Germline CDR1 SGHDT, CDR2 YYEEEE. The CDR3 is 18 amino acids.

In its sample, this clonotype was seen a few times. This chain connects TRBV5-5 to TRBJ2-2; D gene ambiguous. Germline CDR1 reads SGHKS; CDR2 reads YYEKEE (reference sequence). V gave up 0 bases and J gave up 0 bases, with 9 bases separating them. The CDR3 runs 16 residues. The CDR3 reads CASSLVLQPNTGELFF. The CDR3 coding sequence is TGTGCCAGCAGCTTGGTCTTACAGCCGAACACCGGGGAGCTGTTTTTT.

V gene TRBV4-3 combines with J gene TRBJ2-6; D possibly corresponds to TRBD2 (5 bases). The CDR3 sequence is 17 residues long. CDR1 is LGHNA and CDR2 is YSLEER in the germline V gene. Trimming pared 4 bases from V and 2 bases from J, leaving 15 bases between. As DNA, the CDR3 is TGCGCCAGCAGCCCCGACGCTTACGGGACTGGGGCCAACGTCCTGACTTTC. The encoded protein is CASSPDAYGTGANVLTF.

The V call is TRBV9, the J call TRBJ2-1; D is ambiguous. Trimming took 5 bases from V and 6 from J, leaving 9 bases between them. This CDR3 spans 12 amino acids. Germline CDR1 and CDR2: SGDLS and YYNGEE. The CDR3 nucleotides are TGTGCCAGCAGTGAAGATTCCAATGAGCAGTTCTTC. It yields the protein CASSEDSNEQFF.

This clonotype was found many times. The rearrangement uses TRBV7-2 and TRBJ2-2; D not certain. V was shortened by 1 base and J by 0 bases, with 3 bases between the two germline ends. In germline, CDR1 is SGHTA, CDR2 FQGNSA. The CDR3 length is 14 residues. In DNA form, the CDR3 reads TGTGCCAGCAGCTTAGTAACGAACACCGGGGAGCTGTTTTTT. Translated: CASSLVTNTGELFF. The entire variable domain, with the rest obtained from reference TRBV7-2 and TRBJ2-2, is as follows: GAGVSQSPSNKVTEKGKDVELRCDPISGHTALYWYRQSLGQGLEFLIYFQGNSAPDKSGLPSDRFSAERTGGSVSTLTIQRTQQEDSAVYLCASSLVTNTGELFFGEGSRLTVL.

V gene TRBV20-1 combines with J gene TRBJ1-1, with unresolved D. Deletions cut 3 bases from V and 2 bases from J, with 10 bases between. The V gene's germline CDR1 is DFQATT and CDR2 SNEGSKA (reference sequence). This CDR3 is built from 13 residues. The CDR3 DNA is TGCAGTGCTAGTGGTTTGGGAAACACTGAAGCTTTCTTT. It specifies CSASGLGNTEAFF.

This clonotype was counted ten times or more. CDR3 sequence (DNA): TGTGCCACCAGTGAAGGCGACAGGAATCAGCCCCAGCATTTT. Translated, it gives CATSEGDRNQPQHF. This sequence joins TRBV24-1 and TRBJ1-5, with TRBD1 as a possible D gene (6 bases). Germline assignment: CDR1 KGHDR and CDR2 SFDVKD. The CDR3 sequence is 14 residues long. V lost 4 bases, J lost 4 bases, and 10 bases lay in between.

This clonotype was seen a handful of times. This sequence joins TRBV5-1 and TRBJ2-7; TRBD2 matches 9 bases. CDR3 size: 16 residues. Germline V gene data show CDR1 as SGHRS and CDR2 as YFSETQ. J was trimmed by 5 bases and V by 4 bases; bases with no gene match: 13. This chain's CDR3 is CASSLRFSGSVHEQYF. The CDR3 DNA follows: TGCGCCAGCAGCCTAAGATTTAGCGGGAGCGTCCACGAGCAGTACTTC. The full variable domain, with the rest looked up from reference TRBV5-1 and TRBJ2-7, is KAGVTQTPRYLIKTRGQQVTLSCSPISGHRSVSWYQQTPGQGLQFLFEYFSETQRNKGNFPGRFSGRQFSNSRSEMNVSTLELGDSALYLCASSLRFSGSVHEQYFGPGTRLTVT.

This chain joins TRBV6-5 and TRBJ2-3; D possibly corresponds to TRBD2 (5 bases). This CDR3 is built from 16 residues. The germline V gene has CDR1 MNHEY and CDR2 SVGAGI. The V end was cut by 0 bases, the J end by 0 bases, with 10 bases between. CDR3 region: CASSYSAGTSTDTQYF. CDR3 nucleotides: TGTGCCAGCAGTTACTCGGCGGGCACGAGCACAGATACGCAGTATTTT.

This clonotype came up a few times. The chain combines TRBV4-1 with TRBJ1-3; D is undetermined. CDR1 MGHRA and CDR2 YSYEKL come from the germline V gene. Trimming left V 2 bases short and J 0 bases short, with 11 bases between. CDR3 size: 16 residues. CDR3 sequence: CASSQTPRGSGNTIYF. In DNA, the CDR3 is TGCGCCAGCAGCCAAACCCCTCGAGGCTCTGGAAACACCATATATTTT.

A few counts support this clonotype. The rearrangement links TRBV12-3 or TRBV12-4 to TRBJ1-5, with D possibly being TRBD1 (5 bases). The CDR3 is made up of 14 amino acids. V gave up 2 bases and J gave up 4 bases, with 9 bases separating them. CDR3 DNA sequence: TGTGCCAGCAGTTTATCCGGGACGAATCAGCCCCAGCATTTT. It specifies CASSLSGTNQPQHF.

The rearrangement uses TRBV3-1 and TRBJ2-5; TRBD1 agrees at 8 bases. The germline V gene encodes CDR1 LGHDT and CDR2 YNNKEL (reference sequence). This CDR3 spans 14 amino acids. The V gene end was trimmed by 4 bases and the J gene end by 3 bases; junction bases not matched to a gene: 4. As DNA, the CDR3 is TGTGCCAGCAGCCCGTCGGGACAGGAAGAGACCCAGTACTTC. This codes for CASSPSGQEETQYF.

The table lists this clonotype with many counts. The CDR3 spells CASSFADTQYF. The CDR3 DNA reads TGTGCCAGCAGTTTCGCTGATACGCAGTATTTT. This sequence joins TRBV5-5 and TRBJ2-3; D remains unclear. Germline CDR1 reads SGHKS; CDR2 reads YYEKEE (reference sequence). V was shortened by 5 bases and J by 6 bases, with 7 bases between the two germline ends. The CDR3 loop spans 11 amino acids.

In this sample, this clonotype turned up a few times. The V call is TRBV5-5, the J call TRBJ1-6; 7 bases are a match to TRBD1. The CDR3 is made up of 14 amino acids. The V gene's germline CDR1 is SGHKS and CDR2 YYEKEE (reference sequence). V shed 4 bases and J 9 bases; nucleotides not matched to a gene: 7. CDR3 nucleotides: TGTGCCAGCAGCACAGACAGGGCGGGTTCACCCCTCCACTTT. This gives the protein CASSTDRAGSPLHF.

The rearrangement joins TRBV13 to TRBJ2-7, with unresolved D. There are 14 residues in the CDR3. V was cut by 4 bases and J by 0 bases, with 10 bases left in between. Germline V gene sequence: CDR1 PRHDT, CDR2 FYEKMQ (reference sequence). DNA of the CDR3: TGTGCCAGCAGCTCCAGAAGATCCTCCTACGAGCAGTACTTC. Translating gives CASSSRRSSYEQYF.